The text below deals with one TCR beta chain. Its antigen is unidentified. These data originate in a study of cytomegalovirus exposure and HLA in healthy donors. The CDR3 is 13 amino acids. V lost 1 base and J 8 bases, leaving 9 bases between the germline ends. Germline CDR1 is MNHEY and CDR2 is SMNVEV (reference sequence). Whole-study results and caveats: Cytomegalovirus status was reportedly diagnosed by the classifier with high sensitivity and specificity. Testing in vitro showed a few CMV-associated chains specific for CMV antigens.

The table came from immunoSEQ multiplex PCR; TCRdb's copy has only in-frame clones and leaves some out. This sample has about 280,000 clones, with roughly 90% found just once. Sequencing was done on a sample of PBMCs. This sequence joins TRBV27 and TRBJ2-1; a weak D match, TRBD2 (6 bases). This receptor was obtained from a young woman in good health and CMV-seronegative. In DNA, the CDR3 is TGTGCCAGCAGTTTATTGAGGGACTATGAGCAGTTCTTC. Its translation: CASSLLRDYEQFF.